The TCR beta chain described here comes from a study of T cell repertoires in cytomegalovirus infection. At the level of the study: Public TCR beta signature analysis indicated the presence of both CMV infection and matching HLA type.

Points from the study as a whole: Individuals carrying CMV plus the relevant HLA were identified by cumulative frequency of public TCR beta families. Dominating the ex vivo response were HLA-C-restricted CMV-specific TCR beta clonotypes.

This clonotype was observed many times. The antigen is not known. Per germline, CDR1 SEHNR and CDR2 FQNEAQ (reference sequence). The CDR3 runs 13 residues. The germline V and J ends were trimmed by 5 bases and 0 bases, with 7 bases remaining between them. A single record per CDR3 protein comes from TCRdb applying MiXCR to the reads. This sample has some 320,000 distinct CDR3 sequences, with around 29% found just once. V usage is TRBV7-9 and J usage is TRBJ1-1; no reliable D call. This clonotype was sampled from a human donor in good health (CMV status not recorded). Some clones in this sample may be carry-over from other donors' samples. The sample in question was cultured PBMCs, obtained from culture after CMV antigen stimulation. This CDR3 is CASSPGMNTEAFF. The DNA of the CDR3 is TGTGCCAGCAGCCCAGGAATGAACACTGAAGCTTTCTTT.